The next 8 T cell receptor beta chains were all read from a single sample in a study of T cell responses to AZD1222 COVID-19 vaccine. This table comes from immunoSEQ multiplex PCR, and its TCRdb copy is limited to in-frame clones, with some not included. The repertoire includes approximately 100,000 clones, around nine tenths of them detected once, and around 2.3% sits in the top ten. The material was peripheral blood, obtained 28 days after the second AZD1222 dose. These receptors all stem from an adult who received the AZD1222 COVID-19 vaccine.

The chain links TRBV3-1 (or the pseudogene TRBV3-2) to TRBJ1-2, with D hard to call. Germline V lookup: CDR1 LGHDT, CDR2 YNNKEL (reference sequence). Trimming stripped 0 bases from V and 4 bases from J, with 24 bases between. The CDR3 spans 19 residues. CDR3 nucleotide sequence: TGTGCCAGCAGCCAAGACGGAGATGTGTCCGCGGGAGGAGGCTATGGCTACACCTTC. This translates into CASSQDGDVSAGGGYGYTF.

This chain connects TRBV27 to TRBJ1-1; D call uncertain. The CDR3 runs to 17 residues. CDR1 and CDR2 from the germline V gene are MNHEY and SMNVEV (reference sequence). Deletions cut 5 bases from V and 3 bases from J, with 22 bases between. CDR3 in amino acids: CASSVNPLSLGDTEAFF. The CDR3 DNA reads TGTGCCAGCAGTGTTAACCCACTCAGCCTCGGGGACACTGAAGCTTTCTTT.

The chain couples TRBV2 to TRBJ2-7; 10 bases are shared with TRBD2. CDR3 length: 16 amino acids. CDR1 is SNHLY, CDR2 FYNNEI, per germline. V lost 5 bases, J lost 6 bases, and 13 bases stayed unmatched. DNA of the CDR3: TGTGCCAGCAGTATGAGGCTAGCGGGAGTTGGAGGCGAGCAGTACTTC. Amino acid sequence: CASSMRLAGVGGEQYF.

The rearrangement joins TRBV15 to TRBJ1-4; D is uncertain. The V gene's germline CDR1 is LNHNV and CDR2 YYDKDF (reference sequence). The CDR3 covers 14 residues. Trimming shortened V by 3 bases and J by 5 bases, and 10 bases separated the two germline ends. The CDR3 DNA follows: TGTGCCACCAGCAGGTCCACAGCAAATGAAAAACTGTTTTTT. It specifies CATSRSTANEKLFF. The whole variable domain, filled in from reference TRBV15 and TRBJ1-4, reads DAMVIQNPRYQVTQFGKPVTLSCSQTLNHNVMYWYQQKSSQAPKLLFHYYDKDFNNEADTPDNFQSRRPNTSFCFLDIRSPGLGDTAMYLCATSRSTANEKLFFGSGTQLSVL.

The chain links TRBV11-2 to TRBJ1-6, with no clear D. V gave up 1 base and J gave up 6 bases, with 7 bases separating them. CDR1 is SGHAT, CDR2 FQNNGV, per germline. The CDR3 extends over 14 amino acids. In DNA form, the CDR3 reads TGTGCCAGCAGCTTAGCCCAGCCTAATTCACCCCTCCACTTT. As protein: CASSLAQPNSPLHF.

V is TRBV6-6 and J is TRBJ1-1; D perhaps matches TRBD1 (5 bases). This CDR3 contains 14 residues. V shed 2 bases and J shed 2 bases, with 9 bases lying between them. Germline-derived CDR1 and CDR2 are MNHNY and SVGAGI (reference sequence). The CDR3 reads CASSYARDNTEAFF. Here the CDR3 DNA reads TGTGCCAGCAGTTACGCCAGGGATAACACTGAAGCTTTCTTT.

In its sample, this clone was seen once. The chain couples TRBV30 to TRBJ1-2; 7 bases fit TRBD1. The V gene's germline CDR1 is GTSNPN and CDR2 SVGIG (reference sequence). The CDR3 is made up of 13 amino acids. Trimming at V came to 4 bases and at J to 2 bases, leaving 4 bases not matched to a gene. CDR3: CAWNNRGNYGYTF. The CDR3 bases are TGTGCCTGGAACAACAGGGGAAACTATGGCTACACCTTC.

The rearrangement joins TRBV28 to TRBJ1-4; D is perhaps TRBD1 (6 bases). Germline lookup yields CDR1 MDHEN and CDR2 SYDVKM. The V and J ends lost 6 bases and 3 bases respectively, with 14 bases between them. CDR3 length: 15 residues. CDR3: CASRGRGHSNEKLFF. CDR3 sequence (DNA): TGTGCCAGCAGGGGCAGGGGCCATTCTAATGAAAAACTGTTTTTT.